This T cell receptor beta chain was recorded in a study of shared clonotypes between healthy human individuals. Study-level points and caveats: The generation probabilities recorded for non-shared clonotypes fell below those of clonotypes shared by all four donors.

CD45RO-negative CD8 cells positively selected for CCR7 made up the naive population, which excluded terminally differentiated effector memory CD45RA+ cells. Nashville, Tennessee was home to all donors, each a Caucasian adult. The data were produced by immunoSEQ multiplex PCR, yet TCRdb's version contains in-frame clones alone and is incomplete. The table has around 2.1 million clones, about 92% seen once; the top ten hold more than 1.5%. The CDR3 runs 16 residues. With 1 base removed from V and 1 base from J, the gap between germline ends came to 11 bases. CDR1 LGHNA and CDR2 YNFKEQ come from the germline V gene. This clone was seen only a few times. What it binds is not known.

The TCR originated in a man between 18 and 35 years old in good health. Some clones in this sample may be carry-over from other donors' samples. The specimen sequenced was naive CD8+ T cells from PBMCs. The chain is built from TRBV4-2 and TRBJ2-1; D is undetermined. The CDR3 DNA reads TGTGCCAGCAGCCAAGGCTTCGGAGCTTCCTACAATGAGCAGTTCTTC. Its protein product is CASSQGFGASYNEQFF.